The entry below gives a single T cell receptor beta chain sequence along with its context. This clone was observed a handful of times. Its antigen remains undetermined. Qualities for individual bases were not recorded, and no much larger clone is one base off. These data belong to a study of siplizumab effects on memory and regulatory T cells (dated by TCRdb to the late 2010s). Notes on the research overall: The study examined how the anti-CD2 antibody siplizumab affects alloreactive T-cell subsets in allogeneic mixed lymphocyte reactions built from human PBMCs.

Findings and caveats that apply to the study as a whole: Siplizumab significantly lowered the cumulative frequency of alloreactive sequences that could be traced to unstimulated CD4+ memory T cells. About 75-96% of proliferating CD4+ or CD8+ clones could not be given a naive or memory phenotype. No functional confirmation was obtained for the suppressive function of proliferating Tregs from siplizumab cultures. Unstimulated naive T cells appeared more diverse than memory T cells, and naive cells seemed to contribute substantially to the alloresponse. Because sequences below about 10^-5 frequency were poorly captured, only a minor fraction of alloreactive clones could be mapped to unstimulated subsets. In reactions with siplizumab, an average of approximately 69% of mappable alloreactive CD4+ clones were Treg-derived, compared with roughly 30% in control reactions.

Sorted unstimulated T cells and proliferating T cells recovered from mixed lymphocyte reactions were subjected to TCRbeta CDR3 sequencing. Fresh whole blood from around 11 HLA-typed healthy donors was used to isolate PBMCs. The library relied on the immunoSEQ multiplex PCR assay. Each sample had some 10^5 TCR templates assayed by the deep sequencing platform. Genomic DNA extracted from sorted T cells was the material used for TCRbeta CDR3 sequencing. The study's processing was this. Clonal analysis of TCRbeta CDR3 data was done in the R programming language. Comparing unstimulated samples against CFSE-low samples taken after the reaction was how alloreactive CD4+ and CD8+ clones were defined. Regulatory or non-regulatory origin was assigned to alloreactive CD4+ clones by matching of sequences to sorted unstimulated Treg and non-Treg repertoires. Not all clones reach the TCRdb copy of this immuneACCESS table, which keeps in-frame sequences only. Checked studies attribute under half of the gap to unresolved V genes and leave the rest unexplained. V, J and clone size were drawn from that table, and D and trimming were deduced from the DNA. The sample profile shows 70,000 to 90,000 clones; 85% to 90% of them were found once. The top ten hold about 16% of the sample.

V is clipped by 6 bases and J by 4 bases, and the sequence between their germline boundaries is 10 bases long. For CDR1 and CDR2, the germline V gene lists MNHEY and SVGAGI. From its cysteine to its phenylalanine, the CDR3 spans 13 amino acids. CDR3 DNA is the only sequence kept; it has 39 bases, read in frame from the first base. The sequencing input was CD4+ T cells sorted from blood. The sequence joins TRBV6-5 to TRBJ1-5, with the D gene call left open. The TCR comes from a human donor in good health. The CDR3 amino acid sequence is: CASRPTTNQPQHF. The sequenced DNA is TGTGCCAGCAGGCCCACGACAAATCAGCCCCAGCATTTT.